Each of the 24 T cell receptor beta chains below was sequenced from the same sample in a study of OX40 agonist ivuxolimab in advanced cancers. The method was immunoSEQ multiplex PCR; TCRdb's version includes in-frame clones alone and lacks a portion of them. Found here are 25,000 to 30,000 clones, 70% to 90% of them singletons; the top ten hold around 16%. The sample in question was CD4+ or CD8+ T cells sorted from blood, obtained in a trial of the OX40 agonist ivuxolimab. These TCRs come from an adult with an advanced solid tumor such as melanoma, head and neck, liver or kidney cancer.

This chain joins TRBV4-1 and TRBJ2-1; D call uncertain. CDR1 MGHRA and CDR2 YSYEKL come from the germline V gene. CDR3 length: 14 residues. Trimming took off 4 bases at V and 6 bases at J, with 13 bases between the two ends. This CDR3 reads CASSRPPRANEQFF. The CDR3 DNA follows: TGCGCCAGCAGCCGTCCGCCGCGAGCCAATGAGCAGTTCTTC.

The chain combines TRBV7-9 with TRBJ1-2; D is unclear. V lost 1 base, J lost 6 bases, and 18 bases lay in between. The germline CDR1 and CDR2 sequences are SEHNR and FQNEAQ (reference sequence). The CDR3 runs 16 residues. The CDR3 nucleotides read TGTGCCAGCAGCTTAGGGGGTACGGTGATCCCGGATGGCTACACCTTC. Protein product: CASSLGGTVIPDGYTF.

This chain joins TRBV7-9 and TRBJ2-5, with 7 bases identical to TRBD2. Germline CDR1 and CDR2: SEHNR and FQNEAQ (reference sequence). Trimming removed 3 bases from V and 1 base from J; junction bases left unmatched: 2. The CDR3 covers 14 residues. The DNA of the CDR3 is TGTGCCAGCAGCTTCAGCGGGGCCCAAGAGACCCAGTACTTC. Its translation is CASSFSGAQETQYF. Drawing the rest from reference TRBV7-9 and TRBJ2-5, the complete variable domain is DTGVSQNPRHKITKRGQNVTFRCDPISEHNRLYWYRQTLGQGPEFLTYFQNEAQLEKSRLLSDRFSAERPKGSFSTLEIQRTEQGDSAMYLCASSFSGAQETQYFGPGTRLLVL.

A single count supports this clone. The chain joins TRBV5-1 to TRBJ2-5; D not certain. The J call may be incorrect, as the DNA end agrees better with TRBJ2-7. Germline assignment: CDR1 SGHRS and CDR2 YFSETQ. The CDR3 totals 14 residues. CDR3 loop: CASSADLSSSEQYF. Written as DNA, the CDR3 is TGCGCCAGCAGCGCGGATCTTTCCAGTTCCGAGCAGTACTTC.

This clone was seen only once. CDR3 in amino acids: CATSRYNEWVNQPQHF. The DNA of the CDR3 is TGTGCCACCAGCAGGTACAACGAGTGGGTCAATCAGCCCCAGCATTTT. The genes are TRBV15 and TRBJ1-5; D not certain. V lost 3 bases to trimming and J lost 3 bases, with 15 bases between them. The CDR3 consists of 16 residues. In germline, CDR1 is LNHNV, CDR2 YYDKDF (reference sequence). The full variable domain, in which reference TRBV15 and TRBJ1-5 provide the parts outside the CDR3, is DAMVIQNPRYQVTQFGKPVTLSCSQTLNHNVMYWYQQKSSQAPKLLFHYYDKDFNNEADTPDNFQSRRPNTSFCFLDIRSPGLGDTAMYLCATSRYNEWVNQPQHFGDGTRLSIL.

CDR3 sequence (DNA): TGTGCCAGTAAATATAATGAGATCGGCACAGATACGCAGTATTTT. Translated, it gives CASKYNEIGTDTQYF. The V and J genes are TRBV19 and TRBJ2-3, with D hard to call. V dropped 7 bases and J dropped 1 base, with 15 bases sitting between them. Germline values: CDR1 LNHDA, CDR2 SQIVND (reference sequence). The CDR3 has 15 residues.

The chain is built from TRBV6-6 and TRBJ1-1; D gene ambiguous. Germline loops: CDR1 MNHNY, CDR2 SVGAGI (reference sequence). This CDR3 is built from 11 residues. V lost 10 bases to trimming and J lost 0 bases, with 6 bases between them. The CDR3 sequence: CAIRLNTEAFF. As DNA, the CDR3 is TGTGCCATCCGGTTGAACACTGAAGCTTTCTTT.

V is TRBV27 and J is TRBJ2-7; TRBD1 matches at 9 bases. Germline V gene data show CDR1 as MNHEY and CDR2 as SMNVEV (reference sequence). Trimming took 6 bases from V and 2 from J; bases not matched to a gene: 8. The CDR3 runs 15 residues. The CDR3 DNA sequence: TGTGCCAGCAGCTTTCGACAGGGGGGAACCTACGAGCAGTACTTC. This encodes CASSFRQGGTYEQYF.

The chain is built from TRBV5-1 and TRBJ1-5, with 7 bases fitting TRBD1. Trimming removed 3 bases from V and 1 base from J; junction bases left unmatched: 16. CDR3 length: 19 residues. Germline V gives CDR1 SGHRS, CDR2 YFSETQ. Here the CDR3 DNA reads TGCGCCAGCAGCTCCCGACAGGGACGGGGCATATTGAGCAATCAGCCCCAGCATTTT. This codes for CASSSRQGRGILSNQPQHF.

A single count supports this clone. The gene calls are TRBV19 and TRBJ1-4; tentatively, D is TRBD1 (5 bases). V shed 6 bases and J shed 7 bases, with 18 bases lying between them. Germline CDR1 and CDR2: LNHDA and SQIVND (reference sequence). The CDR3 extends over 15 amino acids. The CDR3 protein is CASSPLGTQLEKLFF. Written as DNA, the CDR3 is TGTGCCAGTAGCCCGCTCGGGACTCAACTTGAAAAACTGTTTTTT.

This chain's CDR3 is CASRPGRVRTEAFF. CDR3 bases: TGTGCCAGCAGGCCGGGGCGGGTGAGAACTGAAGCTTTCTTT. This sequence joins TRBV27 and TRBJ1-1; a weak D match, TRBD1 (5 bases). The CDR3 has 14 amino acids. The germline V gene encodes CDR1 MNHEY and CDR2 SMNVEV (reference sequence). V was clipped by 6 bases and J by 5 bases, with 16 bases between them.

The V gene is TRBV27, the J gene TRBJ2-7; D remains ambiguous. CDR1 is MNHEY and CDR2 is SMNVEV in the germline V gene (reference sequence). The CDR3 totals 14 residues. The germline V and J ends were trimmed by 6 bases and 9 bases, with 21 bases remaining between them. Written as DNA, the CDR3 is TGTGCCAGCAGCAGCGATGGCGTTTTGTCATGGCAGTACTTC. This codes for CASSSDGVLSWQYF.

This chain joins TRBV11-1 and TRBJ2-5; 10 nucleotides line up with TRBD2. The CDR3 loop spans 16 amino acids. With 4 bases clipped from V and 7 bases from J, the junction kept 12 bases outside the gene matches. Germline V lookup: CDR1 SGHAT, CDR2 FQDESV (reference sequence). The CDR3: CASSSLGLAPIGTQYF. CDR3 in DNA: TGTGCCAGCAGCTCCCTGGGACTAGCGCCGATAGGGACCCAGTACTTC.

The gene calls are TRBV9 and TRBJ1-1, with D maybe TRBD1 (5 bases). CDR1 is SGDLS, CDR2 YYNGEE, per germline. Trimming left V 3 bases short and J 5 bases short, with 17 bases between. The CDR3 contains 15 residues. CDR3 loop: CASSGSGTPGTEAFF. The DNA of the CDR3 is TGTGCCAGCAGCGGCTCCGGGACTCCGGGTACTGAAGCTTTCTTT.

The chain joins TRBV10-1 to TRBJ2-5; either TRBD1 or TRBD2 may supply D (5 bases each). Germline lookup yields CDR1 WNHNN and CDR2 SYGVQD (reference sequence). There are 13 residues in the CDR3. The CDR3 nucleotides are TGCGCTACCGAGGGACGGTTACAAGAGACCCAGTACTTC. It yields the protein CATEGRLQETQYF.

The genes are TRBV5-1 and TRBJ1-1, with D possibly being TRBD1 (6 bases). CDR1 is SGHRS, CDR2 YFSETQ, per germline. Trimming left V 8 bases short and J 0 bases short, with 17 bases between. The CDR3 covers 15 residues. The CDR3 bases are TGCGCCAGTAAGGTAGGGGGGACCATGAACACTGAAGCTTTCTTT. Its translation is CASKVGGTMNTEAFF.

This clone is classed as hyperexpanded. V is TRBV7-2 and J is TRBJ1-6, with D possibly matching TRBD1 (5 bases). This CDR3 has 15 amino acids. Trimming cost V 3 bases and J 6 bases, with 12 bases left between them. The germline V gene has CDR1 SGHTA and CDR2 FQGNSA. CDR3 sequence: CASSFSQGGNSPLHF. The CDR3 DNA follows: TGTGCCAGCAGCTTTTCTCAGGGAGGTAATTCACCCCTCCACTTT.

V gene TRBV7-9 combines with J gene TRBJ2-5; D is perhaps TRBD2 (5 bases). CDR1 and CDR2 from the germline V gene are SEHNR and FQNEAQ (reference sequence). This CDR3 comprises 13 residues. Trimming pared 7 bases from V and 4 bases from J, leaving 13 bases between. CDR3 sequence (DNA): TGTGCCAGCACCCCCGGAGCGGTAGAGACCCAGTACTTC. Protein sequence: CASTPGAVETQYF. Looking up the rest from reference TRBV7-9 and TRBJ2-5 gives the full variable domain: DTGVSQNPRHKITKRGQNVTFRCDPISEHNRLYWYRQTLGQGPEFLTYFQNEAQLEKSRLLSDRFSAERPKGSFSTLEIQRTEQGDSAMYLCASTPGAVETQYFGPGTRLLVL.

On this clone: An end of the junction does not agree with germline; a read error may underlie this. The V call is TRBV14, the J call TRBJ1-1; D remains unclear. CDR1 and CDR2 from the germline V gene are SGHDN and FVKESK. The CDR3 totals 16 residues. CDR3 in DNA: TGTGCCAGCAGCCCGCCCGGGCGGCCGGGGAACGCTGAAGCTTTCTTT. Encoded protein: CASSPPGRPGNAEAFF.

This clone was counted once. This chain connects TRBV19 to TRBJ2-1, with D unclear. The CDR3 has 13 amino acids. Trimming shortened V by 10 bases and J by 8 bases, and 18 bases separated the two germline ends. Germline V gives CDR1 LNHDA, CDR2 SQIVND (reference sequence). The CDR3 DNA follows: TGTGCCACCACCCTCGGGCCCAGCGATGAGCAGTTCTTC. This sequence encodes CATTLGPSDEQFF.

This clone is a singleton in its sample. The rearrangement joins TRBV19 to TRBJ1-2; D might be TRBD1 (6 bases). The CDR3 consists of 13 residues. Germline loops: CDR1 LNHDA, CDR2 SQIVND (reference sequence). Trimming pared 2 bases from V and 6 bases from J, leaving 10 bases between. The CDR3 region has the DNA TGTGCCAGTAGTATAACACAGGGTGATGGCTACACCTTC. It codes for CASSITQGDGYTF.

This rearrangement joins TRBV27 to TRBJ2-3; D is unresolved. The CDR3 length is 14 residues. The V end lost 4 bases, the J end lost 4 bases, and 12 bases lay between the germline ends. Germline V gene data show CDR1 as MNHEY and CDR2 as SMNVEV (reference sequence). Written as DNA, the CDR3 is TGTGCCAGCAGTTCCTTGGGTCGGGCAGATACGCAGTATTTT. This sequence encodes CASSSLGRADTQYF.

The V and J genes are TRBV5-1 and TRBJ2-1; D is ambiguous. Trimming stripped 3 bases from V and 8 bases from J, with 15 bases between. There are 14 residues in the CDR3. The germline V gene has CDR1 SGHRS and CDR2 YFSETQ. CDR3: CASSSDLTVDEQFF. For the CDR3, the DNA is TGCGCCAGCAGCTCCGACTTAACCGTCGATGAGCAGTTCTTC.

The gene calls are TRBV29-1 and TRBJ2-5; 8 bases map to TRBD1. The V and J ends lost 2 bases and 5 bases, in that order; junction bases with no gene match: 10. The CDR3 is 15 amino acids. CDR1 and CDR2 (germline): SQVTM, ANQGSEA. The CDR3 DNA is TGCAGCGTTGAAAACGAGGCAGGGGGCTGGGAGACCCAGTACTTC. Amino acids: CSVENEAGGWETQYF.